A selection of T cell receptor beta chains follows, all from one sample in a study of blood T cell repertoires in COVID-19. Assay: immunoSEQ multiplex PCR; the TCRdb copy retains only in-frame clones and omits some. Of 200,000 to 300,000 clones in the sample, about 90% were seen once. Sequencing was carried out using peripheral blood. All receptors come from a man between 60 and 70 years old with acute or convalescent COVID-19. The CDR3 runs from the conserved cysteine through the conserved F or W. The order of the fields is CDR3 DNA, CDR3 protein, clone size, J gene, D gene, V gene. D genes are given only for firm matches. Not all rows give a size; the values are once, few, many and, for expanded clones, a class.

DNA: TGTGCCTGGACCTACAGGGGGGACACCGGGGAGCTGTTTTTT
CDR3: CAWTYRGDTGELFF
size: few
J: TRBJ2-2
D: TRBD1
V: TRBV30

DNA: TGTGCCACCGAGGGACTAGCGGGGCTTTCCTACAATGAGCAGTTCTTC
CDR3: CATEGLAGLSYNEQFF
size: NA
J: TRBJ2-1
D: TRBD2
V: TRBV28

DNA: TGTGCCAGCAGAGGGGGTACCCAGTACTTC
CDR3: CASRGGTQYF
size: NA
J: TRBJ2-5
D: NA
V: TRBV25-1

DNA: TGTGCCAGCAGCTTAGATATGGTGGGCTCAGGAGAGCAGTACTTC
CDR3: CASSLDMVGSGEQYF
size: NA
J: TRBJ2-7
D: NA
V: TRBV7-8

DNA: TGTGCCAGCAGCTTAGACGGCCAGGGGGAGCGCGGCTACACCTTC
CDR3: CASSLDGQGERGYTF
size: NA
J: TRBJ1-2
D: TRBD1
V: TRBV7-8

DNA: TGTGCCAGCGAAGGGCCGGGGACTCATAACAATGAGCAGTTCTTC
CDR3: CASEGPGTHNNEQFF
size: once
J: TRBJ2-1
D: NA
V: TRBV28

DNA: TGTGCCAGCAGTCCCCCGGGACTAGCGGGAGAAAAGGTGGGTGAGCAGTTCTTC
CDR3: CASSPPGLAGEKVGEQFF
size: NA
J: TRBJ2-1
D: TRBD2
V: TRBV9

DNA: TGTGCCAGCAGCCAAGATAATGGGGGGACTGAAGCTTTCTTT
CDR3: CASSQDNGGTEAFF
size: NA
J: TRBJ1-1
D: NA
V: TRBV4-2

DNA: TGTGCCACCTCCGGCGGACAGGGACCCACAGATACGCAGTATTTT
CDR3: CATSGGQGPTDTQYF
size: NA
J: TRBJ2-3
D: TRBD1
V: TRBV24-1

DNA: TGTGCCTGGGACTTCCAGCGGAATTCACCCCTCCACTTT
CDR3: CAWDFQRNSPLHF
size: few
J: TRBJ1-6
D: NA
V: TRBV30

DNA: TGTGCCTGGAGTGCACGACTAGCGGGAGAGGATGAGCAGTTCTTC
CDR3: CAWSARLAGEDEQFF
size: NA
J: TRBJ2-1
D: TRBD2
V: TRBV30

DNA: TGTGCCAGCAGCCACTCCATCTCGTGGAGTGAAGCTTTCTTT
CDR3: CASSHSISWSEAFF
size: NA
J: TRBJ1-1
D: NA
V: TRBV7-9

DNA: TGTGCCAGCAGTTTACGCCCCCCCGGGACAGGGGGCGTCAATTCACCCCTCCACTTT
CDR3: CASSLRPPGTGGVNSPLHF
size: NA
J: TRBJ1-6
D: TRBD1
V: TRBV27

DNA: TGTGCCAGCAGCTTAGGAGCCAGCGGGGACTACGAGCAGTACTTC
CDR3: CASSLGASGDYEQYF
size: NA
J: TRBJ2-7
D: TRBD2
V: TRBV7-2

DNA: TGTGCCAGCAGCCAAGATTTGCGTGCGGGGGCGAGCAATCAGCCCCAGCATTTT
CDR3: CASSQDLRAGASNQPQHF
size: NA
J: TRBJ1-5
D: NA
V: TRBV4-2

DNA: TGTGCCACCAGCAGAGATTCGGGACAGTGGGGAGGCTACACCTTC
CDR3: CATSRDSGQWGGYTF
size: NA
J: TRBJ1-2
D: TRBD1
V: TRBV15

DNA: TGCGCCAGCAGCCAAGAGAGGAGGGGCGGGCGCTCCTACGAGCAGTACTTC
CDR3: CASSQERRGGRSYEQYF
size: NA
J: TRBJ2-7
D: NA
V: TRBV4-3

DNA: TGTGCCTGGTCTCGGGGAAAGAATCAGCCCCAGCATTTT
CDR3: CAWSRGKNQPQHF
size: NA
J: TRBJ1-5
D: NA
V: TRBV30

DNA: TGTGCCAGCAGCCAACATCAGGTTCGGCTAGCGGGAGACGGGAGCGAGCAGTACTTC
CDR3: CASSQHQVRLAGDGSEQYF
size: NA
J: TRBJ2-7
D: TRBD2
V: TRBV3-1/TRBV3-2

DNA: TGTGCCAGCAGACGACAGGGGGCAAACTATGGCTACACCTTC
CDR3: CASRRQGANYGYTF
size: NA
J: TRBJ1-2
D: TRBD1
V: TRBV11-2

DNA: TGTGCCAGCAGTTACGGACAGGACCGAATGGGCTACACCTTC
CDR3: CASSYGQDRMGYTF
size: NA
J: TRBJ1-2
D: TRBD1
V: TRBV6-2/TRBV6-3

DNA: TGTGCCAGCAGTTTAAACCAGGGCACTGAAGCTTTCTTT
CDR3: CASSLNQGTEAFF
size: NA
J: TRBJ1-1
D: NA
V: TRBV12-3/TRBV12-4

DNA: TGTGCCAGCACCTACTACTGGACAGGCTACGAGCAGTACTTC
CDR3: CASTYYWTGYEQYF
size: NA
J: TRBJ2-7
D: TRBD1
V: TRBV5-5

DNA: TGTGCCAGCTCACCACCGGAGAAAGAGACCCAGTACTTC
CDR3: CASSPPEKETQYF
size: NA
J: TRBJ2-5
D: NA
V: TRBV18

DNA: TGTGCCAGCATGAGAGAGGGAGGTAGCAATCAGCCCCAGCATTTT
CDR3: CASMREGGSNQPQHF
size: NA
J: TRBJ1-5
D: NA
V: TRBV6-5

DNA: TGCAGTGCTAGTGTCCAGGGATTGGAGACCCAGTACTTC
CDR3: CSASVQGLETQYF
size: once
J: TRBJ2-5
D: NA
V: TRBV20-1

DNA: TGCAGTGCTAGGAGGACAGATACGCAGTATTTT
CDR3: CSARRTDTQYF
size: NA
J: TRBJ2-3
D: NA
V: TRBV20-1

DNA: TGTGCCAGCAGCTTAAGGGCGGGAGGGCCCGGGGAGCTGTTTTTT
CDR3: CASSLRAGGPGELFF
size: once
J: TRBJ2-2
D: TRBD2
V: TRBV7-2

DNA: TGTGCCAGCAGCTTGGGGGGACTAGCGGGAGGGTACGAGCAGTACTTC
CDR3: CASSLGGLAGGYEQYF
size: NA
J: TRBJ2-7
D: TRBD2
V: TRBV5-4

DNA: TGTGCCAGCTCTGGGGGGGGCTGGCAGCCCCAGCATTTT
CDR3: CASSGGGWQPQHF
size: few
J: TRBJ1-5
D: NA
V: TRBV12-3/TRBV12-4

DNA: TGTGCCAGCACCAGACCTGGACAGGGGAACATTCAGTACTTC
CDR3: CASTRPGQGNIQYF
size: NA
J: TRBJ2-4
D: TRBD1
V: TRBV4-2

DNA: TGTGCCAGCAGCCCCCACGGCGGGGGCCCTAACTATGGCTACACCTTC
CDR3: CASSPHGGGPNYGYTF
size: once
J: TRBJ1-2
D: NA
V: TRBV3-1/TRBV3-2

DNA: TGTGCCAGCTTTACGGGGCAAGAGACCCAGTACTTC
CDR3: CASFTGQETQYF
size: NA
J: TRBJ2-5
D: NA
V: TRBV6-5

DNA: TGCAGTGCTAGTGGACTAGCGGGAGGGCCGGGAAATGAGCAGTTCTTC
CDR3: CSASGLAGGPGNEQFF
size: NA
J: TRBJ2-1
D: TRBD2
V: TRBV20-1

DNA: TGTGCCAGCAGACGGATTCCAGGGGACAGGGGGCGCGAAGAGACCCAGTACTTC
CDR3: CASRRIPGDRGREETQYF
size: NA
J: TRBJ2-5
D: TRBD1
V: TRBV7-9

DNA: TGTGCCTGGAAAGCTGGGACAGGGACGCATCAGCCCCAGCATTTT
CDR3: CAWKAGTGTHQPQHF
size: NA
J: TRBJ1-5
D: TRBD1
V: TRBV30

DNA: TGTGCCAGCAGCTTAGAGGCGGGAGGGCCAGGGGCAGATACGCAGTATTTT
CDR3: CASSLEAGGPGADTQYF
size: NA
J: TRBJ2-3
D: TRBD2
V: TRBV11-3

DNA: TGTGCCAGCAGCTTCGGCTATGGCTACACCTTC
CDR3: CASSFGYGYTF
size: NA
J: TRBJ1-2
D: NA
V: TRBV7-2

DNA: TGTGCCAGCAGTTCCTCTTGGGGCCCCAATCAGCCCCAGCATTTT
CDR3: CASSSSWGPNQPQHF
size: NA
J: TRBJ1-5
D: NA
V: TRBV7-2

DNA: TGTGCCAGCAGCTTGGCGGGGGTAGCCTACAATGAGCAGTTCTTC
CDR3: CASSLAGVAYNEQFF
size: once
J: TRBJ2-1
D: TRBD2
V: TRBV7-3

DNA: TGTGCCTGGAGTGTGCATAGGGGGCTGGAGACCCAGTACTTC
CDR3: CAWSVHRGLETQYF
size: once
J: TRBJ2-5
D: TRBD1
V: TRBV30

DNA: TGTGCCAGCAGCCTGAGATCTGGAAACACCATATATTTT
CDR3: CASSLRSGNTIYF
size: NA
J: TRBJ1-3
D: NA
V: TRBV7-2

DNA: TGTGCTAGCAGCCCAGGAGCGGGAGGGATAAGCACAGATACGCAGTATTTT
CDR3: CASSPGAGGISTDTQYF
size: NA
J: TRBJ2-3
D: TRBD2
V: TRBV7-7

DNA: TGTGCCAGCAGCGTAGGAAGGGTAGCGGGAGGGTTTGAGCAGTTCTTC
CDR3: CASSVGRVAGGFEQFF
size: NA
J: TRBJ2-1
D: TRBD2
V: TRBV9

DNA: TGTGCCAGCAGTGCTGCGACTAGCGGGAGTGCCAATGAGCAGTTCTTC
CDR3: CASSAATSGSANEQFF
size: NA
J: TRBJ2-1
D: TRBD2
V: TRBV28

DNA: TGTGCCAGCAGCGTAGTGGGGACAGGGACCTACGAGCAGTACTTC
CDR3: CASSVVGTGTYEQYF
size: NA
J: TRBJ2-7
D: TRBD1
V: TRBV9

DNA: TGTGCCAGCAGCCCCGGACTAGCGGAACCGGAGGAGCAGTACTTC
CDR3: CASSPGLAEPEEQYF
size: NA
J: TRBJ2-7
D: TRBD2
V: TRBV6-6

DNA: TGTGCCAGCAGTGAAGTTCATGCAGTCTACGAGCAGTACTTC
CDR3: CASSEVHAVYEQYF
size: NA
J: TRBJ2-7
D: NA
V: TRBV6-1